The next 21 T cell receptor beta chains were all read from a single sample in a study of blood T cell repertoires in COVID-19. Here immunoSEQ multiplex PCR was the method, and the copy in TCRdb shows in-frame clones only, minus some. The table records some 140,000 clones, around 90% of them present only once. The sample taken for sequencing was peripheral blood. The receptors were gathered from a man in his fifties with acute or convalescent COVID-19.

The rearrangement joins TRBV20-1 to TRBJ2-1; D not resolved. In germline, CDR1 is DFQATT, CDR2 SNEGSKA (reference sequence). Trimming removed 8 bases from V and 7 bases from J, with 12 bases in between. This CDR3 comprises 11 residues. The CDR3 loop reads CSCDRRNEQFF. CDR3 DNA: TGCAGTTGCGATAGGCGGAATGAGCAGTTCTTC.

The chain has TRBV11-2 and TRBJ2-7; D call uncertain. Germline assignment: CDR1 SGHAT and CDR2 FQNNGV. This CDR3 comprises 14 residues. Trimming shortened V by 1 base and J by 6 bases, and 13 bases separated the two germline ends. This CDR3 is CASSLGGSRPEQYV. In DNA form, the CDR3 reads TGTGCCAGCAGCTTAGGAGGTTCCCGCCCCGAGCAGTACGTC.

The chain employs TRBV30 and TRBJ1-3; TRBD1 matches at 7 bases. The length of the CDR3 is 13 residues. V dropped 7 bases and J dropped 8; count of bases not matched to a gene: 11. Germline V gives CDR1 GTSNPN, CDR2 SVGIG (reference sequence). The CDR3 DNA is TGTGCCTCTAACAGGGGAAGAGAAGACACCATATATTTT. Translating gives CASNRGREDTIYF.

J is TRBJ1-1 and V is TRBV10-3, with 7 positions matching TRBD1. CDR1 and CDR2 (germline): ENHRY, SYGVKD. The CDR3 loop spans 14 amino acids. V was pared by 3 bases and J by 3 bases, with 4 bases of the junction left unmatched. The CDR3 sequence: CAISDRTGDTEAFF. In DNA form, the CDR3 reads TGTGCCATCAGTGACCGTACAGGGGACACTGAAGCTTTCTTT.

This clone was observed once. The V gene is TRBV7-3, the J gene TRBJ2-1, with D maybe TRBD2 (7 bases). Germline CDR1 reads SGHTA; CDR2 reads FQGTGA. Trimming stripped 2 bases from V and 5 bases from J, with 16 bases between. The CDR3 totals 16 residues. The CDR3 region has the DNA TGTGCCAGCAGCTTAGATTCCGGGGGGCCCGACAATGAGCAGTTCTTC. Translated, it gives CASSLDSGGPDNEQFF.

The chain has TRBV5-4 and TRBJ1-6; perhaps TRBD1 as D (6 bases). The CDR3 has 16 residues. Trimming stripped 5 bases from V and 7 bases from J, with 19 bases between. Per germline, CDR1 SGHNT and CDR2 YYREEE (reference sequence). The CDR3 sequence is CASSEMGGLRNSPLHF. The CDR3 region has the DNA TGTGCCAGCAGTGAAATGGGGGGGCTGAGGAATTCACCCCTCCACTTT. The full variable domain, its missing parts supplied by reference TRBV5-4 and TRBJ1-6, is ETGVTQSPTHLIKTRGQQVTLRCSSQSGHNTVSWYQQALGQGPQFIFQYYREEENGRGNFPPRFSGLQFPNYSSELNVNALELDDSALYLCASSEMGGLRNSPLHFGNGTRLTVT.

The chain links TRBV3-1 (or the pseudogene TRBV3-2) to TRBJ2-4; tentative D call: TRBD2 (5 bases). This CDR3 is built from 13 residues. The germline V gene encodes CDR1 LGHDT and CDR2 YNNKEL (reference sequence). V lost 1 base to trimming and J lost 9 bases, with 10 bases between them. The CDR3 here is CASSQAGKGIQYF. The CDR3 DNA sequence: TGTGCCAGCAGCCAAGCCGGGAAGGGCATTCAGTACTTC.

The chain links TRBV6-7 to TRBJ2-7; maybe TRBD1 (5 bases). TRBV6-7 counts as an open reading frame of uncertain function. The CDR3 is 17 amino acids. Between the trimmed V and J ends, which lost 0 bases and 0 bases, there was a span of 15 bases. For the CDR3, the DNA is TGTGCCAGCAGTTACTCGGCACAGGTCGTTAGCTCCTACGAGCAGTACGTC. It encodes CASSYSAQVVSSYEQYV.

The chain joins TRBV5-8 to TRBJ1-2; D not certain. CDR1 is SGHTS and CDR2 is YDEGEE in the germline V gene. V was pared by 0 bases and J by 4 bases, with 19 bases between. The CDR3 is 17 residues long. CDR3 amino acids: CASSLDGRTSRVYGYTF. In nucleotides, the CDR3 is TGTGCCAGCAGCTTGGACGGTAGGACTTCACGGGTCTATGGCTACACCTTC.

The J gene is TRBJ2-3, the V gene TRBV27; 8 positions match TRBD1. The V gene's germline CDR1 is MNHEY and CDR2 SMNVEV (reference sequence). The CDR3 has 15 residues. The junction had 9 bases not matched to a gene; V was cut back by 9 bases and J by 1 base. The CDR3 spells CASTDRGRGTDTQYF. CDR3 in DNA: TGTGCCAGTACAGACAGGGGTCGGGGCACAGATACGCAGTATTTT.

The genes are TRBV28 and TRBJ1-1; D is unclear. The germline V and J ends were trimmed by 0 bases and 1 base, with 9 bases remaining between them. The CDR3 extends over 15 amino acids. CDR1 is MDHEN, CDR2 SYDVKM, per germline. Here the CDR3 reads CASSLWEGKNTEAFF. DNA for the CDR3: TGTGCCAGCAGTTTATGGGAGGGAAAGAACACTGAAGCTTTCTTT.

V and J are TRBV7-9 and TRBJ1-1; D might be TRBD1 (5 bases). Trimming took off 5 bases at V and 4 bases at J, with 17 bases between the two ends. The V gene's germline CDR1 is SEHNR and CDR2 FQNEAQ (reference sequence). The CDR3 loop spans 15 amino acids. CDR3: CASSKRTRWLTEAFF. In DNA form, the CDR3 reads TGTGCCAGCAGCAAGAGGACAAGGTGGCTCACTGAAGCTTTCTTT.

The chain joins TRBV27 to TRBJ1-3, with D unresolved. Germline-derived CDR1 and CDR2 are MNHEY and SMNVEV (reference sequence). The CDR3 consists of 15 residues. V was clipped by 6 bases and J by 0 bases, with 12 bases between them. The CDR3 nucleotides are TGTGCCAGCAGACCCAATTACGGCTCTGGAAACACCATATATTTT. This encodes CASRPNYGSGNTIYF.

V usage is TRBV7-2 and J usage is TRBJ2-7; D possibly corresponds to TRBD2 (6 bases). Per germline, CDR1 SGHTA and CDR2 FQGNSA. Trimming cost V 3 bases and J 6 bases, with 18 bases left between them. The CDR3 is 15 amino acids. The CDR3 region is CASSFSPKGTGEQYF. The CDR3 coding sequence is TGTGCCAGCAGCTTTTCACCCAAGGGGACTGGCGAGCAGTACTTC.

J is TRBJ2-7 and V is TRBV10-3; 7 bases match TRBD1. Trimming cost V 11 bases and J 2 bases; bases outside gene matches: 15. Germline CDR1 reads ENHRY; CDR2 reads SYGVKD. This CDR3 is 15 amino acids long. The CDR3 here is CASSPSPGQTYEQYF. In DNA, the CDR3 is TGTGCCTCCAGTCCCTCACCGGGACAGACCTACGAGCAGTACTTC.

This rearrangement joins TRBV7-2 to TRBJ2-7, with TRBD2 matching over 13 bases. CDR3 length: 14 amino acids. V dropped 5 bases and J dropped 6; count of bases not matched to a gene: 4. Germline loops: CDR1 SGHTA, CDR2 FQGNSA. The DNA of the CDR3 is TGTGCCAGCAGCGCCCGGACTAGCGGGAGCGAGCAGTACTTC. The encoded protein is CASSARTSGSEQYF. Full variable domain (missing parts from reference TRBV7-2 and TRBJ2-7): GAGVSQSPSNKVTEKGKDVELRCDPISGHTALYWYRQSLGQGLEFLIYFQGNSAPDKSGLPSDRFSAERTGGSVSTLTIQRTQQEDSAVYLCASSARTSGSEQYFGPGTRLTVT.

In this sample, this clone turned up once. The rearrangement links TRBV5-8 to TRBJ2-5, with a possible D match to TRBD1 (5 bases). V was cut by 1 base and J by 5 bases, with 9 bases left in between. The CDR3 is 13 amino acids. CDR1 SGHTS and CDR2 YDEGEE come from the germline V gene. CDR3 nucleotides: TGTGCCAGCAGCTTGTACAGGTCGGAGACCCAGTACTTC. This encodes CASSLYRSETQYF. Using reference TRBV5-8 and TRBJ2-5 for the parts outside the CDR3, the full variable domain is EAGVTQSPTHLIKTRGQQATLRCSPISGHTSVYWYQQALGLGLQFLLWYDEGEERNRGNFPPRFSGRQFPNYSSELNVNALELEDSALYLCASSLYRSETQYFGPGTRLLVL.

The CDR3, as DNA: TGTGCCAGTAGTCAGGGTGCAAAACTGTTTTTT. Translation: CASSQGAKLFF. This sequence joins TRBV19 and TRBJ1-4; weak D call: TRBD1 (5 bases). The CDR3 contains 11 residues. The V end was cut by 5 bases, the J end by 10 bases, with 8 bases between. Per germline, CDR1 LNHDA and CDR2 SQIVND (reference sequence).

The rearrangement links TRBV13 to TRBJ1-2, with no clear D. V was clipped by 0 bases and J by 4 bases, with 6 bases between them. Germline loops: CDR1 PRHDT, CDR2 FYEKMQ (reference sequence). This CDR3 contains 13 residues. The CDR3 region is CASSLGQIYGYTF. For the CDR3, the DNA is TGTGCCAGCAGCTTAGGGCAGATCTATGGCTACACCTTC.

The chain joins TRBV19 to TRBJ2-2; 10 bases match TRBD1. The CDR3 totals 14 residues. The junction had 8 bases not matched to a gene; V was cut back by 9 bases and J by 7 bases. CDR1 and CDR2 (germline): LNHDA, SQIVND (reference sequence). The CDR3, as DNA: TGTGCCAGCAGTCCCGGGACAGGGGACGGGGAGCTGTTTTTT. The encoded protein is CASSPGTGDGELFF. The complete variable domain, with remaining parts taken from reference TRBV19 and TRBJ2-2, reads DGGITQSPKYLFRKEGQNVTLSCEQNLNHDAMYWYRQDPGQGLRLIYYSQIVNDFQKGDIAEGYSVSREKKESFPLTVTSAQKNPTAFYLCASSPGTGDGELFFGEGSRLTVL.

The V gene is TRBV6-5, the J gene TRBJ2-5; TRBD2 is a possible D gene (7 bases). The CDR3 covers 15 residues. Trimming removed 6 bases at V and 5 bases at J, with 19 bases between. CDR1 and CDR2 (germline): MNHEY, SVGAGI. In nucleotides, the CDR3 is TGTGCCAGCAGCAGAGCCGGGGGGCCTGGGGAGACCCAGTACTTC. Its translation is CASSRAGGPGETQYF.